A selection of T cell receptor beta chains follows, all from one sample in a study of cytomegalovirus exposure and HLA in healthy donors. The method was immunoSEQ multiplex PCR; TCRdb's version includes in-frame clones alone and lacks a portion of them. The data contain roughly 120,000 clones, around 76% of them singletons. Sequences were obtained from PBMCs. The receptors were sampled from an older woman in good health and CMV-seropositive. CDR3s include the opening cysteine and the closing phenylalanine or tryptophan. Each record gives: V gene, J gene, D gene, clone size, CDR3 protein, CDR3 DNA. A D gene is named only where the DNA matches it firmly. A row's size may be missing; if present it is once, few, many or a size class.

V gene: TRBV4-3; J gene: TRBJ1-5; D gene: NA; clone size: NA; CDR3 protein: CASSQEEETEYSNQPQHF; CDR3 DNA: TGCGCCAGCAGCCAAGAAGAAGAGACAGAGTATAGCAATCAGCCCCAGCATTTT
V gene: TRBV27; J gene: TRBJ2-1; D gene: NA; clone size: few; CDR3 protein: CASSLVENEQFF; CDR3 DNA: TGTGCCAGCAGTTTGGTAGAGAATGAGCAGTTCTTC
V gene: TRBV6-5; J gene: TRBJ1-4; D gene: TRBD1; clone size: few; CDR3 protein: CASSPRTGGEEKLFF; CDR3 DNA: TGTGCCAGCAGTCCGAGGACAGGGGGAGAGGAAAAACTGTTTTTT
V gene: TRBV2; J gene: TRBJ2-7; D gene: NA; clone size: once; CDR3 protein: CASSERRVSYEQYF; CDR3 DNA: TGTGCCAGCAGTGAAAGGCGGGTCTCCTACGAGCAGTACTTC
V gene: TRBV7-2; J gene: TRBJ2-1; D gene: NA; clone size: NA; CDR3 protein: CASSLALRTINEQFF; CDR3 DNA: TGTGCCAGCAGCTTAGCGCTTAGGACTATAAATGAGCAGTTCTTC
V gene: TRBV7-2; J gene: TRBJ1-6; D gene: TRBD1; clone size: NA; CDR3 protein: CASTQTGGTNSPLHF; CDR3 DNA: TGTGCCAGCACCCAGACAGGGGGCACTAATTCACCCCTCCACTTT
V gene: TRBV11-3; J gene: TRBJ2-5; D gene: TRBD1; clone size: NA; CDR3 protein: CASSRTIATGPETQYF; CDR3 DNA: TGTGCCAGCAGCCGAACGATCGCGACAGGGCCTGAGACCCAGTACTTC
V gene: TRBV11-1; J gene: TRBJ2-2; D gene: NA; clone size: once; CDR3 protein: CASSLLDTGELFF; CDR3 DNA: TGTGCCAGCAGCTTGTTAGACACCGGGGAGCTGTTTTTT
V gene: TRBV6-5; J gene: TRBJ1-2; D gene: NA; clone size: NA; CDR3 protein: CASRLGSNYGYTF; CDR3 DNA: TGTGCCAGCAGACTCGGGAGTAACTATGGCTACACCTTC
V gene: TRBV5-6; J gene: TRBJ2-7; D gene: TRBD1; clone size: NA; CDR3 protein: CASSTGTGRYEQYF; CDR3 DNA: TGTGCCAGCAGCACCGGGACAGGGAGGTACGAGCAGTACTTC
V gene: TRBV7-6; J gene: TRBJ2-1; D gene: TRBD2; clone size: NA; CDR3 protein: CASSSSGTNNEQFF; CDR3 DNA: TGTGCCAGCAGCTCTAGCGGTACGAACAATGAGCAGTTCTTC
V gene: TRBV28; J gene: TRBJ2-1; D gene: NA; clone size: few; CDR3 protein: CASSPPTVGNEQFF; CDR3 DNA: TGTGCCAGCAGTCCCCCGACAGTCGGCAATGAGCAGTTCTTC
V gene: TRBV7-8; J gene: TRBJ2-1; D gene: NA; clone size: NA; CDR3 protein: CASSSNGFSRDEQFF; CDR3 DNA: TGTGCCAGCAGCTCCAACGGCTTCTCCCGGGATGAGCAGTTCTTC
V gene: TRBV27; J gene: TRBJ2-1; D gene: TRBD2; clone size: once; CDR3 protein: CASSPAGGYYNEQFF; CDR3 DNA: TGTGCCAGCAGTCCAGCGGGAGGATATTACAATGAGCAGTTCTTC
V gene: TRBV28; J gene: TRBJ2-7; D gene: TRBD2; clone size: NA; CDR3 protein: CASSPVISGRRYEQYF; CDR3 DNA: TGTGCCAGCAGTCCCGTGATTAGCGGGAGGAGGTACGAGCAGTACTTC
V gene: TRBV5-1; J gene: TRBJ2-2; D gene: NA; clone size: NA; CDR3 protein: CASSLAGGQNTGELFF; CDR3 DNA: TGCGCCAGCAGCTTGGCCGGCGGCCAGAACACCGGGGAGCTGTTTTTT
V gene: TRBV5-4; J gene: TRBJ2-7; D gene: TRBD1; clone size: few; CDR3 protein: CASSFGQGRYEQYF; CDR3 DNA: TGTGCCAGCAGCTTTGGACAGGGTCGGTACGAGCAGTACTTC
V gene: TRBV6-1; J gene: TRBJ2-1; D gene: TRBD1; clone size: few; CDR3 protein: CASSEAGQGANEQFF; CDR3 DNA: TGTGCCAGCAGTGAAGCGGGGCAGGGGGCCAATGAGCAGTTCTTC
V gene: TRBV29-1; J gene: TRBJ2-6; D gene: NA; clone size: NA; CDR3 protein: CSVRGTNSGANVLTF; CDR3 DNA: TGCAGCGTCAGAGGCACCAACTCTGGGGCCAACGTCCTGACTTTC
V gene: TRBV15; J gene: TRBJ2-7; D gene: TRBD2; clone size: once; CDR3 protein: CATSNRDGGENEQYF; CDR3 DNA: TGTGCCACCAGTAACAGAGATGGGGGGGAAAACGAGCAGTACTTC
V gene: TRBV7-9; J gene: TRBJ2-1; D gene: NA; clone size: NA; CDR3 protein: CASSRGLGNEQFF; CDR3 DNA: TGTGCCAGCAGCCGAGGGCTCGGCAATGAGCAGTTCTTC
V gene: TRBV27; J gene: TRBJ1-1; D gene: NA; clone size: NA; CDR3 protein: CASSLGQGRTEAFF; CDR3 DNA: TGTGCCAGCAGTTTAGGCCAGGGTAGGACTGAAGCTTTCTTT
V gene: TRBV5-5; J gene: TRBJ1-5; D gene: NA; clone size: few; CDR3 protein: CASSLQYREGSNQPQHF; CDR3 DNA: TGTGCCAGCAGCTTACAGTATCGAGAGGGTAGCAATCAGCCCCAGCATTTT
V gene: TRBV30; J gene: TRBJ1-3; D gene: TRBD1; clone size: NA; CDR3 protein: CAWRAAGTGTLSGNTIYF; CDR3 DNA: TGTGCCTGGAGAGCCGCCGGGACAGGAACCCTCTCTGGAAACACCATATATTTT
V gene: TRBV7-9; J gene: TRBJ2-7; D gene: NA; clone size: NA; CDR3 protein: CASSSSSYEQYF; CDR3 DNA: TGTGCCAGCAGCTCCTCGTCCTACGAGCAGTACTTC
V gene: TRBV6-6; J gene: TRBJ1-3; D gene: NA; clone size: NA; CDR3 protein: CASSPTRNTIYF; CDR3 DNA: TGTGCCAGCAGTCCTACCCGAAACACCATATATTTT
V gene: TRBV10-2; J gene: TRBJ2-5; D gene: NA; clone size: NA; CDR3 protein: CASSFFRGPGETQYF; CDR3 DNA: TGCGCCAGCAGTTTCTTCAGGGGACCGGGCGAGACCCAGTACTTC
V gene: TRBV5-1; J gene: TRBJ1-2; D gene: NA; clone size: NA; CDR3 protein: CASSLGAYGYTF; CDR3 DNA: TGCGCCAGCAGCTTGGGAGCCTATGGCTACACCTTC
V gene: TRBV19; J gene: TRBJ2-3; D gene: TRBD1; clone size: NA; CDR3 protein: CASSIRDSTTDTQYF; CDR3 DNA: TGTGCCAGTAGTATCAGGGACAGCACCACAGATACGCAGTATTTT
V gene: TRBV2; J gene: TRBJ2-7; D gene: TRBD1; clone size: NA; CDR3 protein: CASTRQGYEQYF; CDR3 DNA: TGTGCCAGCACCAGACAGGGATACGAGCAGTACTTC
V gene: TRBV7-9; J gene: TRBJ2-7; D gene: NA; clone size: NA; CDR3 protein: CASSLGGSSTYEQYF; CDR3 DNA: TGTGCCAGCAGCTTGGGGGGTTCGAGTACCTACGAGCAGTACTTC
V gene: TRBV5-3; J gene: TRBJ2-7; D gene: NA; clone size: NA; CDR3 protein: CARSLAVNYEQYF; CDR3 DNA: TGTGCCAGAAGCTTGGCCGTTAACTACGAGCAGTACTTC
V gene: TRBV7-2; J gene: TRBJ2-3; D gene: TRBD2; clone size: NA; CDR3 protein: CASSLSGSGTDTQYF; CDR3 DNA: TGTGCCAGCAGCTTAAGCGGGAGCGGCACAGATACGCAGTATTTT
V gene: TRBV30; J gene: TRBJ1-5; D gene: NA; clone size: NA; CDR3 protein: CAWSVHINQPQHF; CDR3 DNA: TGTGCCTGGAGTGTACACATCAATCAGCCCCAGCATTTT
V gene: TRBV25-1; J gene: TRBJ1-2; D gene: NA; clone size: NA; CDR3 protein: CASSDRGWNGYTF; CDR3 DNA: TGTGCCAGCAGTGACAGGGGTTGGAATGGCTACACCTTC
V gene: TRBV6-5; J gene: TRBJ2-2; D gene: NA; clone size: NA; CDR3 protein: CASSRGSSAGELFF; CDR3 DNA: TGTGCCAGCAGTCGCGGCAGCTCAGCCGGGGAGCTGTTTTTT
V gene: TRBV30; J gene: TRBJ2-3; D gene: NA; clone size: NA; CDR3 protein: CAWSRTRGGQKDTQYF; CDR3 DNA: TGTGCCTGGAGCCGAACACGGGGGGGACAGAAGGATACGCAGTATTTT
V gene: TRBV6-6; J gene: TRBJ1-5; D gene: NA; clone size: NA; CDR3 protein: CASVQGWGNQPQHF; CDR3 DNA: TGTGCCAGTGTCCAGGGGTGGGGCAATCAGCCCCAGCATTTT
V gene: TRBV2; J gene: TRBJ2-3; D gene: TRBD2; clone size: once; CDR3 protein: CASSRRSSGGGTDTQYF; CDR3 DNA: TGTGCCAGCAGCCGTAGGTCTAGCGGGGGGGGCACAGATACGCAGTATTTT
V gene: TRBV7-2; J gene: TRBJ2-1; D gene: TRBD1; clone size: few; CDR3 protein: CASSLSGQGANNEQFF; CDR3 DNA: TGTGCCAGCAGCTTATCGGGACAGGGGGCGAACAATGAGCAGTTCTTC
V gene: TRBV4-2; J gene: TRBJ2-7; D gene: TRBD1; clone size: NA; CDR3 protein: CASSQDLSTGTVSYEQYF; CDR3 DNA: TGTGCCAGCAGCCAAGACTTGTCGACCGGGACAGTCTCCTACGAGCAGTACTTC
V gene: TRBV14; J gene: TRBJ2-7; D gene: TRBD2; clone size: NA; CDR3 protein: CASSSAGFQALYEQYF; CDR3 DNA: TGTGCCAGCAGCTCAGCGGGATTCCAGGCGCTCTACGAGCAGTACTTC
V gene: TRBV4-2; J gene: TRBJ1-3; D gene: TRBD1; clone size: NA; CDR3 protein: CASSQEWTGAGNTIYF; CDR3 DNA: TGTGCCAGCAGCCAAGAGTGGACAGGGGCTGGAAACACCATATATTTT
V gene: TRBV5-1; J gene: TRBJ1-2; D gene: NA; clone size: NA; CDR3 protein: CASSLDSPYGYTF; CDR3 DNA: TGCGCCAGCAGCTTGGACAGCCCTTATGGCTACACCTTC